Sequencing of this TCR beta chain was carried out in a study of response to subunit inactivated influenza vaccine. In TCRdb, the RT-PCR reads were re-called with MiXCR into one record per CDR3 protein. The sample lists about 480,000 distinct CDR3 sequences; 9.5% to 12% were seen once. This clonotype was counted at least ten times. The sample consisted of PBMCs from blood, taken roughly 48 days after vaccination. This receptor was obtained from a man aged 50-60 years who received an inactivated influenza vaccine.

Written as DNA, the CDR3 is TGCGCCAGCAGCCAAGATCGGGGAAACTACGAGCAGTACTTC. Translation: CASSQDRGNYEQYF. J is TRBJ2-7 and V is TRBV4-3; a weak D match, TRBD2 (5 bases). Germline V gives CDR1 LGHNA, CDR2 YSLEER. V lost 0 bases and J lost 3, with 9 bases in between. This CDR3 contains 14 residues.